The clone carrying this TCR beta chain has only a few counts. Its antigen is still unknown. The data belong to a study of identical twins' blood T cells. Study-level findings and limits: Even for out-of-frame TCRbeta, twins reportedly shared V gene usage much more than unrelated donors.

The CDR3 consists of 13 residues. CDR1 and CDR2 from the germline V gene are ENHRY and SYGVKD. V lost 6 bases to trimming and J lost 3 bases, with 11 bases between them. TCRdb reanalysed the 5' RACE reads using MiXCR and keeps one entry per CDR3 protein. Among a few hundred thousand distinct CDR3 sequences listed, roughly 30% were seen once. The receptor was derived from a woman aged 18-55 years in good health. The sequenced sample consisted of PBMCs. The chain couples TRBV10-3 to TRBJ1-1; D ambiguous. CDR3 residues: CAISGLEDTEAFF. In DNA, the CDR3 is TGTGCCATCAGCGGGCTTGAGGACACTGAAGCTTTCTTT.